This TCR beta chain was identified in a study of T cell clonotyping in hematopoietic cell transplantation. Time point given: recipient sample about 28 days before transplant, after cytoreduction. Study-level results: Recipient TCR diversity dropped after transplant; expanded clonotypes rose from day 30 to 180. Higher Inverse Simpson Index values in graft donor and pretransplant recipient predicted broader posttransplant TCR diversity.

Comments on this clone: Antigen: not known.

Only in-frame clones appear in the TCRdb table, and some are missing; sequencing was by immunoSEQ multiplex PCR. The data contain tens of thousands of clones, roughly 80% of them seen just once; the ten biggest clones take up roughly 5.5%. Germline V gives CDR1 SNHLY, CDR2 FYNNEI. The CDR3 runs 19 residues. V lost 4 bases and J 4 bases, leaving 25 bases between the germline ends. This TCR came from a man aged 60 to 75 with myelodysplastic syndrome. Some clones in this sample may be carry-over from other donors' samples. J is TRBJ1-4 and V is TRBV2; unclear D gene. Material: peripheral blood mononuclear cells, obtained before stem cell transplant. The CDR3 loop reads CASSVDPVRPRADNEKLFF. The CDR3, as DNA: TGTGCCAGCAGTGTAGATCCCGTCCGTCCCCGGGCGGATAATGAAAAACTGTTTTTT.